This T cell receptor (beta chain) is from a study of T cell repertoires and HLA-DP antigens. The overall study: Two male donors and one female donor spanned ages 18-to-29 through 60-to-69.

Clones were read by immunoSEQ multiplex PCR, and TCRdb kept only the in-frame ones, dropping some. Of around 100,000 clones detected, approximately 92% appear once; the ten largest clones hold approximately 0.25%. General study points: No separate analysis of naive versus memory CD4+ cells was done. Against one allele, clones undetected before culture averaged 36.3%; against the other, 50.6%.

As for this clone: Antigen specificity is unknown.

V was shortened by 0 bases and J by 3 bases, with 21 bases between the two germline ends. Germline CDR1 and CDR2: LGHNT and FRNRAP. The CDR3 spans 18 residues. J is TRBJ2-7 and V is TRBV12-5, with a weak D call TRBD1 (6 bases). The material sequenced was CD4+ T cells from PBMCs. This TCR was recovered from a woman younger than 30 in good health and CMV-seronegative. Here the CDR3 reads CASGLVAFRGSAGYEQYF. CDR3 bases: TGTGCTAGTGGTTTGGTAGCTTTCAGGGGTAGTGCTGGCTACGAGCAGTACTTC.